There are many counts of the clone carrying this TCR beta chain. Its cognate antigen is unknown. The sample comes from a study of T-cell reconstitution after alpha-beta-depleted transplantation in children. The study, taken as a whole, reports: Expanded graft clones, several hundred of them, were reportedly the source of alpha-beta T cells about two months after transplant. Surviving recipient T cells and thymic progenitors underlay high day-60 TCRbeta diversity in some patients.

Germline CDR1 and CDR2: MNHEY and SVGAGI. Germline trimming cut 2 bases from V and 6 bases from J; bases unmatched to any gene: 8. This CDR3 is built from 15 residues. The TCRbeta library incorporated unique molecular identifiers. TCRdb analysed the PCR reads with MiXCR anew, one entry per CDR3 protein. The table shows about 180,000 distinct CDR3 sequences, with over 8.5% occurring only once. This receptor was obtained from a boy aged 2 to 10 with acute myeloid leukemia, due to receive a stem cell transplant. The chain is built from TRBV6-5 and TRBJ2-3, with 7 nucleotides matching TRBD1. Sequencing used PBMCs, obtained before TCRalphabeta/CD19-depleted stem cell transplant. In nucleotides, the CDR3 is TGTGCCAGCAGTTACGACAGGGCGGGTGGGGATACGCAGTATTTT. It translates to CASSYDRAGGDTQYF.